This T cell receptor (beta chain) was identified during a study of T-cell reconstitution after alpha-beta-depleted transplantation in children. Study outcomes and limitations: It was newly produced T cells that mostly accounted for T-cell counts and diversity one year after transplant. The origin of high day-60 TCRbeta diversity in some patients lay in surviving recipient T cells and thymic progenitors. Several hundred expanded graft clones reportedly supplied alpha-beta T cells about two months after transplant.

This clonotype was seen repeatedly, ten times or more. Its antigen is unidentified. Unique molecular identifiers featured in how the TCRbeta library was prepared. TCRdb analysed the PCR reads with MiXCR anew, one entry per CDR3 protein. The sample includes 350,000 to 500,000 distinct CDR3 sequences, around two fifths seen only once; the top ten take 27%. The sequenced sample was PBMCs, obtained before TCRalphabeta/CD19-depleted stem cell transplant. The receptor's source is a girl aged 2-10 years with aplastic anemia, due to receive a stem cell transplant.

DNA of the CDR3: TGTGCCAGCAGCTTAGGGTCGATGAATGAGCAGTTCTTC. The encoded protein is CASSLGSMNEQFF. The chain has TRBV7-2 and TRBJ2-1, with D unresolved. Trimming removed 1 base at V and 7 bases at J, with 8 bases between. The CDR3 length is 13 residues. The V gene's germline CDR1 is SGHTA and CDR2 FQGNSA.